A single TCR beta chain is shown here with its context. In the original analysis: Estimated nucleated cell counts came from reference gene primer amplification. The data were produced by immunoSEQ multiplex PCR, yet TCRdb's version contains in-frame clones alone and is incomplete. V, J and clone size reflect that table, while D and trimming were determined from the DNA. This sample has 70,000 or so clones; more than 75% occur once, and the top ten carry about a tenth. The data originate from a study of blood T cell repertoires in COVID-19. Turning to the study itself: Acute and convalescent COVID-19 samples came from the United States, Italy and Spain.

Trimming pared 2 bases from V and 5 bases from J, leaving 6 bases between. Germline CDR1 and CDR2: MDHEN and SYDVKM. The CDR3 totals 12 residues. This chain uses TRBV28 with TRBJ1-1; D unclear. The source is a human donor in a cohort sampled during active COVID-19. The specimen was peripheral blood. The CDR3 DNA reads TGTGCCAGCAGTTTAAGGCGGACTGAAGCTTTCTTT. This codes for CASSLRRTEAFF.